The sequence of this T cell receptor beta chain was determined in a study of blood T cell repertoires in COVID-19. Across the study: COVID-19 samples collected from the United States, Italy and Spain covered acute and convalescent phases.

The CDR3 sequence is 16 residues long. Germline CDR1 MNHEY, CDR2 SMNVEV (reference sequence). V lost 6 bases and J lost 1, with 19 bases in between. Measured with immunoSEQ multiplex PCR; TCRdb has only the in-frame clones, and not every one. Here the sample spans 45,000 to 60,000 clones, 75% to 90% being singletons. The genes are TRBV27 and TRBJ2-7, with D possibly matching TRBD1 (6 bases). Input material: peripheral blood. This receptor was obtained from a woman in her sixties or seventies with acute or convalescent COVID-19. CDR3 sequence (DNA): TGTGCCAGCAGGCCACAGGGTCTTGTAGGATCCTACGAGCAGTACTTC. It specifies CASRPQGLVGSYEQYF.